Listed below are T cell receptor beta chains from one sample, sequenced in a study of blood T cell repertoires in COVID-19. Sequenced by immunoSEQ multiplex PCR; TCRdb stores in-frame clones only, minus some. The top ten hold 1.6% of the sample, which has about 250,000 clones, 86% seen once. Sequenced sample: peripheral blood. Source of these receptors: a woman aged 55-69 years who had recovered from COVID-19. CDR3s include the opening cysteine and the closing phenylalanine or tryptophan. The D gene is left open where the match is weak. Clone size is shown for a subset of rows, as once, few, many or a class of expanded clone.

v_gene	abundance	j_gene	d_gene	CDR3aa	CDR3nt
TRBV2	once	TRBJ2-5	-	CASSIGGPGETQYF	TGTGCCAGCAGTATAGGAGGCCCGGGAGAGACCCAGTACTTC
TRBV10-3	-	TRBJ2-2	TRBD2	CAISLGGGRITGELFF	TGTGCCATCAGTCTCGGCGGGGGAAGGATCACCGGGGAGCTGTTTTTT
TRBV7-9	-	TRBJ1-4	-	CASGGRTTNEKLFF	TGTGCCAGCGGGGGGAGAACAACTAATGAAAAACTGTTTTTT
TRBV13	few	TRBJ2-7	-	CASSPLRSSEQYF	TGTGCCAGCAGCCCCTTGAGGTCGAGCGAGCAGTACTTC
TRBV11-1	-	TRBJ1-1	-	CASSRTGTLNTEAFF	TGTGCCAGCAGCCGTACCGGGACACTAAACACTGAAGCTTTCTTT
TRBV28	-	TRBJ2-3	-	CASREGTSTDTQYF	TGTGCCAGCAGAGAGGGAACCAGCACAGATACGCAGTATTTT
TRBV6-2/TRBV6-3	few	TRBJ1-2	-	CASSYSPGAGGYTF	TGTGCCAGCAGTTACTCCCCAGGGGCAGGTGGCTACACCTTC
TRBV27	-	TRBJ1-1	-	CASNFHPSGIAEAFF	TGTGCCAGCAACTTTCACCCTTCGGGGATCGCTGAAGCTTTCTTT
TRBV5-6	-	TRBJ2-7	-	CASSLGGTLAEQYF	TGTGCCAGCAGCTTGGGGGGCACTTTGGCCGAGCAGTACTTC
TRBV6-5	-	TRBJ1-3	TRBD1	CASTTRDRGTIYF	TGTGCCAGCACTACGAGGGACAGGGGGACCATATATTTT
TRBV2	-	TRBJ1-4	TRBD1	CASSGQGANEKLFF	TGTGCCAGCAGTGGACAGGGGGCGAATGAAAAACTGTTTTTT
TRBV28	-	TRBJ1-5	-	CASSTHHRAQNQPQHF	TGTGCCAGCAGTACACATCACAGGGCCCAAAATCAGCCCCAGCATTTT
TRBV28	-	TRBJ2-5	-	CASSVSSSQETQYF	TGTGCCAGCAGCGTCAGTTCCAGCCAAGAGACCCAGTACTTC
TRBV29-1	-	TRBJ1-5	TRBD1	CSVKDRGGNQPQHF	TGCAGCGTGAAGGACAGGGGTGGCAATCAGCCCCAGCATTTT
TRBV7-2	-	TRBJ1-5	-	CASSLGQKSQPQHF	TGTGCCAGCAGCTTGGGACAAAAGTCCCAGCCCCAGCATTTT
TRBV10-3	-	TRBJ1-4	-	CAIREDTGGNEKLFF	TGTGCCATCAGGGAGGACACGGGGGGCAACGAAAAACTGTTTTTT
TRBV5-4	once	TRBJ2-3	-	CASSLAYYTDTQYF	TGTGCCAGCAGCTTGGCCTACTACACAGATACGCAGTATTTT
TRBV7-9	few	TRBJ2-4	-	CASSLTGRGNIQYF	TGTGCCAGCAGCTTAACGGGCAGGGGAAACATTCAGTACTTC
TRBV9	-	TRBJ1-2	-	CASSEATATYGYTF	TGTGCCAGCAGCGAAGCCACAGCAACCTATGGCTACACCTTC
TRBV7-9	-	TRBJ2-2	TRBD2	CASSFAIAGGTGELFF	TGTGCCAGCAGCTTCGCGATAGCGGGGGGAACCGGGGAGCTGTTTTTT
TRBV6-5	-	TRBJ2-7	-	CASSSQGYEQYF	TGTGCCAGCAGCTCCCAGGGATACGAGCAGTACTTC
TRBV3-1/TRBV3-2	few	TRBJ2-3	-	CASSQGVGSGSTDTQYF	TGTGCCAGCAGCCAAGGGGTCGGAAGCGGAAGCACAGATACGCAGTATTTT
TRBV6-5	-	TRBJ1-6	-	CASSQTRAGSPLHF	TGTGCCAGCAGCCAGACACGAGCCGGCTCACCCCTCCACTTT
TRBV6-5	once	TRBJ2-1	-	CASSQQGRLGNEQFF	TGTGCCAGCAGCCAACAGGGTCGGTTGGGGAATGAGCAGTTCTTC
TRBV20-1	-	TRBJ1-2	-	CSGGDLGYTF	TGCAGTGGGGGGGACTTGGGCTACACCTTC
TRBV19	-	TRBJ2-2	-	CASKSGEYTGELFF	TGTGCCAGTAAGTCGGGGGAGTACACCGGGGAGCTGTTTTTT
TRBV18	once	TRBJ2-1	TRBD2	CASSATSGGEQFF	TGTGCCAGCTCAGCGACTAGCGGGGGTGAGCAGTTCTTC
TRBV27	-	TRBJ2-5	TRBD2	CASSSGLAGVIQETQYF	TGTGCCAGCAGTTCCGGACTAGCGGGGGTTATCCAAGAGACCCAGTACTTC
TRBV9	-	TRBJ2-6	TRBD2	CASSPGLAGTLSSGANVLTF	TGTGCCAGCAGCCCAGGACTAGCGGGGACTCTTAGCTCTGGGGCCAACGTCCTGACTTTC
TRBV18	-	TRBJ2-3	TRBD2	CASSPLLAYDPDTQYF	TGTGCCAGCTCACCCCTACTAGCGTACGACCCAGATACGCAGTATTTT
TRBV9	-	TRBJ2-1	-	CASSVDDRGANNEQFF	TGTGCCAGCAGCGTAGATGATCGGGGGGCCAACAATGAGCAGTTCTTC
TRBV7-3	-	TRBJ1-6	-	CASSLTEGSPLHF	TGTGCCAGCAGCTTAACGGAGGGTTCACCCCTCCACTTT
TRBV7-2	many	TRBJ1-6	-	CASSPQNSPLHF	TGTGCCAGCAGCCCCCAGAATTCACCCCTCCACTTT
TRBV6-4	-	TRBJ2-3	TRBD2	CASSDSGGATDTQYF	TGTGCCAGCAGTGACAGCGGGGGGGCGACAGATACGCAGTATTTT
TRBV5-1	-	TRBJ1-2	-	CASSLTSVNYGYTF	TGCGCCAGCAGCTTGACATCTGTTAACTATGGCTACACCTTC
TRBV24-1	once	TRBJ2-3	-	CATSDFGEIGQYF	TGTGCCACCAGTGATTTCGGGGAAATTGGGCAGTATTTT
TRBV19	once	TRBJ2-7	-	CASTLGGDTYEQYF	TGTGCCAGTACCTTAGGGGGGGATACCTACGAGCAGTACTTC
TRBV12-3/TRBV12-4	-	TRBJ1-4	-	CASSLRGGEKLFF	TGTGCCAGCAGTTTAAGGGGTGGGGAAAAACTGTTTTTT
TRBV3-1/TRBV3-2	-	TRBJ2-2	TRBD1	CASSWGQGTGELFF	TGTGCCAGCAGCTGGGGACAGGGAACCGGGGAGCTGTTTTTT
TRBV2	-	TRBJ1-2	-	CASAKTPREEGYTF	TGTGCCAGCGCTAAGACCCCCCGAGAGGAAGGCTACACCTTC
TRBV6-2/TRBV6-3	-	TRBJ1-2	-	CASSYLVRGSGYTF	TGTGCCAGCAGTTACCTCGTCAGGGGATCCGGCTACACCTTC
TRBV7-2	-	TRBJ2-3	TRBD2	CASSLEAGGLDTQYF	TGTGCCAGCAGCTTAGAAGCGGGGGGGCTCGATACGCAGTATTTT
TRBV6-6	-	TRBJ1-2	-	CASSLADFYGYTF	TGTGCCAGCAGCTTGGCAGACTTCTATGGCTACACCTTC
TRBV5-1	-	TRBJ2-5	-	CASSFSQGKETQYF	TGCGCCAGCAGCTTTAGCCAGGGGAAAGAGACCCAGTACTTC
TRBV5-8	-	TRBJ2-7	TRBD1	CASSPDRDYEQYF	TGTGCCAGCAGCCCAGACAGGGATTACGAGCAGTACTTC
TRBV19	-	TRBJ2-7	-	CASRSGSAGFYEQYF	TGTGCCAGTAGGTCCGGCAGCGCCGGTTTTTACGAGCAGTACTTC
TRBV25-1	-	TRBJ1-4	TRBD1	CASSDGGTGEWELFF	TGTGCCAGCAGCGACGGGGGGACAGGGGAGTGGGAACTGTTTTTT
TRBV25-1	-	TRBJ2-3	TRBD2	CASSPRGVSTDTQYF	TGTGCCAGCAGTCCCCGGGGGGTTAGCACAGATACGCAGTATTTT
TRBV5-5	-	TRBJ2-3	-	CASSLVFPGMGDTQYF	TGTGCCAGCAGCTTGGTTTTCCCGGGGATGGGAGATACGCAGTATTTT
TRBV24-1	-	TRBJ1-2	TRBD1	CATSDPRQGVGGYTF	TGTGCCACCAGTGATCCAAGACAGGGAGTGGGTGGCTACACCTTC
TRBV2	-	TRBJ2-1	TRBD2	CASSESPASGAENEQFF	TGTGCCAGCAGTGAATCCCCCGCTAGCGGGGCGGAAAATGAGCAGTTCTTC
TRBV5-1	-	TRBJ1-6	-	CAKRGDTSSPLHF	TGCGCCAAACGCGGGGATACTAGCTCACCCCTCCACTTT
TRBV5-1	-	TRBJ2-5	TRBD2	CASSTGLGGKTQYF	TGCGCCAGCAGCACCGGACTGGGAGGGAAGACCCAGTACTTC